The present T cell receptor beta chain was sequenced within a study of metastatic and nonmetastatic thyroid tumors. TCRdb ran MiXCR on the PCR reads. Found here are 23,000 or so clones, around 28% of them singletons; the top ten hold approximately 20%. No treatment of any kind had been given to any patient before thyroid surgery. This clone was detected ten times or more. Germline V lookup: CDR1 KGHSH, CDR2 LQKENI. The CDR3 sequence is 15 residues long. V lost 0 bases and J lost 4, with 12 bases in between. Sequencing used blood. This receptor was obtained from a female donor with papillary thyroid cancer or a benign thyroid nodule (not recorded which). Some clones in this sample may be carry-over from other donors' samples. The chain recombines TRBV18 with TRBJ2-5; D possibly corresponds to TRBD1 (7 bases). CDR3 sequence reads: CASSPPTRGRETQYF. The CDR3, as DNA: TGTGCCAGCTCACCACCGACTAGGGGGCGAGAGACCCAGTACTTC.